This T cell receptor beta chain was sequenced for a study of T cells after yellow fever vaccination. Whole-study results and caveats: It was a small share of clonotypes that appeared in both CD4 and CD8 compartments. Most primary-vaccination clones recurred post-booster (around 97% CD4, just over 85% CD8). Weaker, the secondary response peaked sooner, at day 5 versus 15.

In TCRdb, the 5' RACE reads were re-called with MiXCR into one record per CDR3 protein. The sample records about 96,000 distinct CDR3 sequences, about 8.4% being singletons. This clonotype was picked up a small number of times. Germline assignment: CDR1 MNHEY and CDR2 SMNVEV (reference sequence). This CDR3 has 15 amino acids. Losses at the gene ends were 5 bases for V and 5 bases for J; bases not matched to a gene: 8. The chain carries TRBV27 and TRBJ2-5; 10 bases line up with TRBD2. This sequence was found in a man between 18 and 29 years old who received the YFV17D yellow fever vaccine. The sequences come from CD8+ T cells not binding an NS4B(214-222) dextramer, sorted from PBMCs, collected around 15 days after the first yellow fever vaccination. The CDR3 region is CASSASGTSAETQYF. The CDR3, as DNA: TGTGCCAGCAGTGCCTCCGGGACTAGCGCTGAGACCCAGTACTTC.